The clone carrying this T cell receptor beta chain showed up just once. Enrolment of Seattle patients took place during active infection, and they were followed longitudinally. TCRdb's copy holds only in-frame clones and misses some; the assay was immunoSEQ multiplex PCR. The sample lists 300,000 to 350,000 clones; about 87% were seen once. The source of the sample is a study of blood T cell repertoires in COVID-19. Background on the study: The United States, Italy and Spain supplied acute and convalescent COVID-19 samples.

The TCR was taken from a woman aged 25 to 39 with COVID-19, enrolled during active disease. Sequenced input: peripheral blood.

The CDR3 loop reads CASRATSGPYNEQFF. CDR3 DNA: TGCGCCAGCAGGGCCACTAGCGGACCCTACAATGAGCAGTTCTTC. The genes are TRBV5-1 and TRBJ2-1, with 8 bases identical to TRBD2. V dropped 5 bases and J dropped 2; count of bases not matched to a gene: 6. Germline V gene lookup returns CDR1 SGHRS and CDR2 YFSETQ. CDR3 length: 15 amino acids.